These 23 T cell receptor beta chains were sequenced from one sample in a study of a mutant IDH1 vaccine in newly diagnosed glioma. The repertoire was sequenced with immunoSEQ multiplex PCR; TCRdb's copy has only in-frame clones and lacks some. The sample records about 36,000 clones, over 70% being singletons. Noted time point: week 11, during vaccination. The investigators gave 300 ug of mutant IDH1 20-mer peptide in each vaccine dose, together with topical imiquimod. These receptors' targets are unknown. The sequencing here drew on peripheral blood mononuclear cells (PBMCs), taken from a glioma patient whose treatment included an IDH1 peptide vaccine. The receptors derive from a woman in her 30s with glioma. Some clones in this sample may be carry-over from other donors' samples.

The rearrangement links TRBV28 to TRBJ1-1; maybe TRBD1 (6 bases). CDR1 is MDHEN and CDR2 is SYDVKM in the germline V gene. The V end lost 8 bases, the J end lost 3 bases, and 10 bases lay between the germline ends. This CDR3 has 12 residues. CDR3 loop: CASQGIDTEAFF. The DNA for the CDR3 is TGTGCCAGCCAGGGGATCGACACTGAAGCTTTCTTT.

The CDR3 DNA reads as TGTGCCAGCAGTGAAGCGAGAGTAGCTGGAGCCAAAAACATTCAGTACTTC. Translating it yields CASSEARVAGAKNIQYF. The chain has TRBV6-1 and TRBJ2-4, with D hard to call. Germline V gene lookup returns CDR1 MNHNS and CDR2 SASEGT. V was trimmed by 0 bases and J by 0 bases, leaving 12 bases between them. The length of the CDR3 is 17 residues.

The chain combines TRBV27 with TRBJ1-5, with 8 bases lining up with TRBD1. V dropped 6 bases and J dropped 7; count of bases not matched to a gene: 8. CDR1 is MNHEY and CDR2 is SMNVEV in the germline V gene (reference sequence). This CDR3 has 14 amino acids. The CDR3, as DNA: TGTGCCAGCAGCTTGACAGGGGTAGGCCAGCCCCAGCATTTT. It specifies CASSLTGVGQPQHF.

The V and J genes are TRBV30 and TRBJ1-2, with D hard to call. The CDR3 has 11 amino acids. CDR1 GTSNPN and CDR2 SVGIG come from the germline V gene (reference sequence). The ends were cut back, 4 bases at V and 14 bases at J, with 17 bases in the middle. The CDR3, as DNA: TGTGCCTGGAAAAAGGCACGCCTGGATACCTTC. Translated, it gives CAWKKARLDTF.

The V gene is TRBV5-6, the J gene TRBJ2-5; 15 bases agree with TRBD2. The length of the CDR3 is 14 residues. Germline V gene lookup returns CDR1 SGHDT and CDR2 YYEEEE. With 4 bases clipped from V and 11 bases from J, the junction kept 6 bases outside the gene matches. The CDR3 nucleotides are TGTGCCAGCAGCCCGGGACTAGCGGGGGGACAACAGTACTTC. Its translation is CASSPGLAGGQQYF.

The sample holds one count of this clone. The chain's CDR3 is CASSMAQLASGELFF. In DNA, the CDR3 is TGTGCCAGCAGCATGGCCCAACTAGCGTCCGGGGAGCTGTTTTTT. The gene calls are TRBV9 and TRBJ2-2; 7 nucleotides align to TRBD2. The length of the CDR3 is 15 residues. The germline gives CDR1 SGDLS, CDR2 YYNGEE. J lost 6 bases, V lost 4 bases, and 9 bases had no gene match.

The chain employs TRBV18 and TRBJ2-3, with 9 bases matching TRBD2. CDR1 is KGHSH and CDR2 is LQKENI in the germline V gene. Trimming at V came to 4 bases and at J to 6 bases, leaving 5 bases not matched to a gene. This CDR3 has 14 amino acids. The CDR3 loop reads CASSQAGGRDTQYF. As DNA, the CDR3 is TGTGCCAGCTCACAAGCGGGAGGTCGCGATACGCAGTATTTT.

The chain recombines TRBV10-2 with TRBJ2-5; 7 bases align to TRBD2. The J segment lost 9 bases and the V segment lost 6 bases, leaving 13 bases of the junction unmatched. The V gene's germline CDR1 is WSHSY and CDR2 SAAADI. The CDR3 spans 14 residues. The CDR3 DNA reads as TGCGCCAGCAGCTCCGGGACTACGGGAATGGCCCAGTACTTC. Protein product: CASSSGTTGMAQYF.

The rearrangement uses TRBV4-1 and TRBJ2-3, with TRBD2 matching over 9 bases. The CDR3 spans 15 residues. Trimming cost V 4 bases and J 5 bases; bases outside gene matches: 7. Germline assignment: CDR1 MGHRA and CDR2 YSYEKL. This chain's CDR3 is CASSLLAGKGDTQYF. DNA for the CDR3: TGCGCCAGCAGCCTTCTAGCGGGAAAGGGAGATACGCAGTATTTT.

As regards this clone: At the DNA level, this CDR3 is encoded by other sequences in the same sample as well. The chain employs TRBV28 and TRBJ2-1; D may match TRBD1 or TRBD2 (5 bases each). This CDR3 region has 12 residues. CDR1 is MDHEN and CDR2 is SYDVKM in the germline V gene. V dropped 2 bases and J dropped 6 bases, with 5 bases sitting between them. CDR3 DNA sequence: TGTGCCAGCAGTTTAGGGGGCAATGAGCAGTTCTTC. As protein: CASSLGGNEQFF.

This chain joins TRBV28 and TRBJ2-7; TRBD1 is a possible D gene (7 bases). The CDR3 is 17 residues long. Germline V gene data show CDR1 as MDHEN and CDR2 as SYDVKM. Trimming removed 3 bases at V and 7 bases at J, with 25 bases between. The CDR3 is CASSLGGHRGLAQEQYF. In DNA, the CDR3 is TGTGCCAGCAGTTTGGGGGGCCACAGGGGCCTGGCTCAAGAGCAGTACTTC.

This rearrangement joins TRBV29-1 to TRBJ2-1, with a tentative D call TRBD2 (6 bases). Germline V gene lookup returns CDR1 SQVTM and CDR2 ANQGSEA. V lost 4 bases and J 10 bases, leaving 11 bases between the germline ends. This CDR3 is 11 amino acids long. The CDR3 spells CSVVGREEQFF. In nucleotides, the CDR3 is TGCAGCGTTGTTGGGCGGGAAGAGCAGTTCTTC.

The rearrangement links TRBV2 to TRBJ2-7; perhaps TRBD2 as D (6 bases). V gave up 6 bases and J gave up 3 bases, with 12 bases separating them. Germline V gene lookup returns CDR1 SNHLY and CDR2 FYNNEI. This CDR3 region has 13 residues. CDR3 amino acids: CASRGLASYEQYF. For the CDR3, the DNA is TGTGCCAGCAGAGGCCTAGCGAGCTACGAGCAGTACTTC.

The chain joins TRBV5-4 to TRBJ2-2; possibly TRBD1 or TRBD2 for D (5 bases each). Germline V lookup: CDR1 SGHNT, CDR2 YYREEE (reference sequence). This CDR3 region has 16 residues. Trimming took off 4 bases at V and 3 bases at J, with 16 bases between the two ends. CDR3 bases: TGTGCCAGCAGCCAGGGACCAACCGGGGACACCGGGGAGCTGTTTTTT. Translating gives CASSQGPTGDTGELFF.

The chain couples TRBV28 to TRBJ1-2, with D perhaps matching TRBD1 (5 bases). The CDR3 consists of 14 residues. Trimming removed 3 bases at V and 4 bases at J, with 12 bases between. Germline assignment: CDR1 MDHEN and CDR2 SYDVKM. CDR3 amino acids: CASSFRAQGYGYTF. The CDR3 region has the DNA TGTGCCAGCAGTTTTCGGGCCCAGGGCTATGGCTACACCTTC.

The chain links TRBV2 to TRBJ2-2; a possible D gene is TRBD1 (6 bases). The CDR3 has 14 residues. The germline V and J ends were trimmed by 7 bases and 2 bases, with 11 bases remaining between them. The germline CDR1 and CDR2 sequences are SNHLY and FYNNEI. CDR3 DNA: TGTGCCAGCATGAAACAGGGAAACACCGGGGAGCTGTTTTTT. This translates into CASMKQGNTGELFF.

This clone was detected only a few times. V gene TRBV11-2 combines with J gene TRBJ2-7; 10 nucleotides align to TRBD1. The CDR3 extends over 14 amino acids. V lost 4 bases and J lost 6; bases outside the gene matches: 6. Looked up from germline, CDR1 is SGHAT and CDR2 is FQNNGV. CDR3 nucleotides: TGTGCCAGCAGCTCCCTGGACAGGGGGGGCGAGCAGTACTTC. It is translated as CASSSLDRGGEQYF.

This chain connects TRBV7-9 to TRBJ2-7; D gene uncertain. V gave up 4 bases and J gave up 5 bases, with 12 bases separating them. The CDR3 loop spans 13 amino acids. Germline V gene lookup returns CDR1 SEHNR and CDR2 FQNEAQ (reference sequence). In DNA form, the CDR3 reads TGTGCCAGCAGCTACGACACTGGGAACGAGCAGTACTTC. As protein: CASSYDTGNEQYF.

This clone has only one observation. J is TRBJ2-2 and V is TRBV19, with 8 bases lining up with TRBD2. The length of the CDR3 is 16 residues. Trimming removed 3 bases from V and 4 bases from J; junction bases left unmatched: 7. Germline V CDR1 and CDR2: LNHDA, SQIVND (reference sequence). The CDR3: CASSIRLAGFTGELFF. CDR3 sequence (DNA): TGTGCCAGTAGTATCCGGCTAGCGGGCTTCACCGGGGAGCTGTTTTTT. Looking up the rest from reference TRBV19 and TRBJ2-2 gives the full variable domain: DGGITQSPKYLFRKEGQNVTLSCEQNLNHDAMYWYRQDPGQGLRLIYYSQIVNDFQKGDIAEGYSVSREKKESFPLTVTSAQKNPTAFYLCASSIRLAGFTGELFFGEGSRLTVL.

The chain combines TRBV6-5 with TRBJ1-1; no firm D call. The germline gives CDR1 MNHEY, CDR2 SVGAGI. This CDR3 has 11 residues. V dropped 6 bases and J dropped 6 bases, with 8 bases sitting between them. The CDR3 loop is CASRTGSEAFF. For the CDR3, the DNA is TGTGCCAGCAGAACGGGTTCTGAAGCTTTCTTT.

This chain joins TRBV10-2 and TRBJ2-3; TRBD1 aligns across 10 bases. The CDR3 totals 17 residues. The junction had 11 bases not matched to a gene; V was cut back by 4 bases and J by 4 bases. Germline CDR1 reads WSHSY; CDR2 reads SAAADI. CDR3 DNA sequence: TGCGCCAGCAGTGGTGAGGGAGGGACAGGGGCATCAGATACGCAGTATTTT. This translates into CASSGEGGTGASDTQYF.

This CDR3 is CAWSGTSYEQYF. CDR3 coding DNA: TGTGCCTGGAGCGGGACTAGCTACGAGCAGTACTTC. This chain uses TRBV30 with TRBJ2-7, with 8 bases that match TRBD2. The CDR3 is 12 residues long. V lost 3 bases and J lost 3; bases outside the gene matches: 1. Germline V gene data show CDR1 as GTSNPN and CDR2 as SVGIG (reference sequence).

The chain employs TRBV28 and TRBJ2-2; unclear D gene. The CDR3 has 15 amino acids. CDR1 and CDR2 (germline): MDHEN, SYDVKM. V gave up 1 base and J gave up 3 bases, with 9 bases separating them. Here the CDR3 reads CASSLYQAYTGELFF. The CDR3 DNA sequence: TGTGCCAGCAGTTTATACCAGGCCTACACCGGGGAGCTGTTTTTT.